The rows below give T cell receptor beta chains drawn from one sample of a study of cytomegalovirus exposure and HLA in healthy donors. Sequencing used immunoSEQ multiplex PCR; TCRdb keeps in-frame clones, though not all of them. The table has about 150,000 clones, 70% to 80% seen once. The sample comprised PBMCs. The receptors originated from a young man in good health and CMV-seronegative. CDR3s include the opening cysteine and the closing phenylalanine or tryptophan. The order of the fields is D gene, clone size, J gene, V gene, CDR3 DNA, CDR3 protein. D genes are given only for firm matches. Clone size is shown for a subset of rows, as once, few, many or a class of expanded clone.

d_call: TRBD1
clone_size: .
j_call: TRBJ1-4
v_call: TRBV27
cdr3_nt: TGTGCCAGTGGGACAGGGGAAAAACTGTTTTTT
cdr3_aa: CASGTGEKLFF

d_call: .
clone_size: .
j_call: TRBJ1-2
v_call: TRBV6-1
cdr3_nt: TGTGCCAGCAGTGAAGGCAGTAATGGCTACACCTTC
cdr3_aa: CASSEGSNGYTF

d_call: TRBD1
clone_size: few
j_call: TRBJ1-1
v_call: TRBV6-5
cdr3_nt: TGTGCCAGCAGTATGACAGGGGGGAACACTGAAGCTTTCTTT
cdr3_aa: CASSMTGGNTEAFF

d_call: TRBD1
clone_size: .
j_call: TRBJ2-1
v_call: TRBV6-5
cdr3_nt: TGTGCCAGCAGTCAGGGGACAGGGTTCCGGAATGAGCAGTTCTTC
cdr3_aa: CASSQGTGFRNEQFF

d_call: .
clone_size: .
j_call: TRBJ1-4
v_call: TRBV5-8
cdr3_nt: TGTGCCAGCAGCTTGAGCCCTTCTAATGAAAAACTGTTTTTT
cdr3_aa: CASSLSPSNEKLFF

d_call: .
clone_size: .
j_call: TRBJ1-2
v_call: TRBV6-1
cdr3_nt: TGTGCCAGCAGCCCGGACATTAACTATGGCTACACCTTC
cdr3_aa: CASSPDINYGYTF

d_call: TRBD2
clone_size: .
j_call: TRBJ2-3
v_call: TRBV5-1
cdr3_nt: TGCGCCAGCAGCTTGGAGGCGGGGGGGACTTCAGATACGCAGTATTTT
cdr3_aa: CASSLEAGGTSDTQYF

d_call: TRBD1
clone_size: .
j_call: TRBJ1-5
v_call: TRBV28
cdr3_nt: TGTGCCAGCAGTTTTCCTTGGGGACAGGGTTCCAATCAGCCCCAGCATTTT
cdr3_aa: CASSFPWGQGSNQPQHF

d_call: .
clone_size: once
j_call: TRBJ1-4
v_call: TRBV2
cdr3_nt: TGTGCCAGCCAGCAGCGACAGGCCCTTAATGAAAAACTGTTTTTT
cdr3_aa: CASQQRQALNEKLFF

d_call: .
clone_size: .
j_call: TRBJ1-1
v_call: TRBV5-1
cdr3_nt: TGCGCCAGCAGCTTGGATCAGGGTAGCACTGAAGCTTTCTTT
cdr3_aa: CASSLDQGSTEAFF

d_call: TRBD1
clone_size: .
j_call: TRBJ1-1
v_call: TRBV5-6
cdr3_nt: TGTGCCAGCAGTTTTGCCGGGACAGTATCCACTGAAGCTTTCTTT
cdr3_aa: CASSFAGTVSTEAFF

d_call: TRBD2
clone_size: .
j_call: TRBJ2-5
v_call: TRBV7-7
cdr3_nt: TGTGCCAGCAGCTTAAGCGGGGGGCGGTCGGAGACCCAGTACTTC
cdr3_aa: CASSLSGGRSETQYF

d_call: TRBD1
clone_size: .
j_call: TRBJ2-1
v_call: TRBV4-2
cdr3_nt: TGTGCCAGCAGCCCCGATTCGGGCAGGGGGCAAGATGAGCAGTTCTTC
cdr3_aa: CASSPDSGRGQDEQFF

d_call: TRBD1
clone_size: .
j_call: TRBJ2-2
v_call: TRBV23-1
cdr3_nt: TGCGCCAGCAGTCGTGGTGACAGGGATCGCGGGGAGCTGTTTTTT
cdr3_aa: CASSRGDRDRGELFF

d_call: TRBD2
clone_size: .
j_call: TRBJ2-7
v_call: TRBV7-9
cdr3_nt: TGTGCCAGCAGCTCTTTGGAAGCGGGGACCGCCTACGAGCAGTACTTC
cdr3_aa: CASSSLEAGTAYEQYF

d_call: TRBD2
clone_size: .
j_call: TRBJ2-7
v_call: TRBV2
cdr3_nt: TGTGCCAGCAGTGGACTAGCGGGGAACGAGCAGTACTTC
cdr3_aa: CASSGLAGNEQYF

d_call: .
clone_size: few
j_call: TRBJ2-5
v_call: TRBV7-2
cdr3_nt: TGTGCCAGCAGCTTAGGGTGGGACTACCAAGAGACCCAGTACTTC
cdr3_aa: CASSLGWDYQETQYF

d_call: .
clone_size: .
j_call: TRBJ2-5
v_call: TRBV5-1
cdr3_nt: TGCGCCAGCAGCTTGGGCGAAGAGACCCAGTACTTC
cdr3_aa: CASSLGEETQYF

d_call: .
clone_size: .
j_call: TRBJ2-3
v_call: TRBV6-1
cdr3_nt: TGTGCCAGCAGGGTGGGGGCTGCAGATACGCAGTATTTT
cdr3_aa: CASRVGAADTQYF

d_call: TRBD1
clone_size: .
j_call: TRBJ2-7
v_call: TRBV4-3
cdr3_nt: TGCGCCAGCAGCCAAGCCCAGGGGGCTTACGAGCAGTACTTC
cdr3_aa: CASSQAQGAYEQYF

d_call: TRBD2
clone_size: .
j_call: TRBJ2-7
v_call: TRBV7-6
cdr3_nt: TGTGCCAGCAGCTTAGGAGCTAGCGGGGCCTCCTACGAGCAGTACTTC
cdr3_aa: CASSLGASGASYEQYF

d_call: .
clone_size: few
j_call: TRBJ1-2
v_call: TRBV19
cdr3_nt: TGTGCCAGTAGCCCAAGACAGAACTATGGCTACACCTTC
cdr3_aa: CASSPRQNYGYTF

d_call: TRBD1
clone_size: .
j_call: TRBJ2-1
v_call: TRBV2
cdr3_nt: TGTGCCAGCAGGACCGACAGGGAGTTTACGAATGAGCAGTTCTTC
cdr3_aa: CASRTDREFTNEQFF

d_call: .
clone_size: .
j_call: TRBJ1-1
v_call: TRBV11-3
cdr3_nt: TGTGCCAGCAGCATAGAAGCTTTCTTT
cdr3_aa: CASSIEAFF

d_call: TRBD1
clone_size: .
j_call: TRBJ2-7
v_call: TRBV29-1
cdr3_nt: TGCAGCGTTGTAAGACAGGGCGATTTTTACGAGCAGTACTTC
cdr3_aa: CSVVRQGDFYEQYF

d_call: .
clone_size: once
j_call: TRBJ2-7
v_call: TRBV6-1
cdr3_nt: TGTGCCAGCAGTGGTGGCAGGTGGTACGAGCAGTACTTC
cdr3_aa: CASSGGRWYEQYF

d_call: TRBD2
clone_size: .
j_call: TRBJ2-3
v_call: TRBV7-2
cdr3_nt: TGTGCCAGCAGCCCAGGGCCAGGGAGGGCAGATACGCAGTATTTT
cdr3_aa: CASSPGPGRADTQYF

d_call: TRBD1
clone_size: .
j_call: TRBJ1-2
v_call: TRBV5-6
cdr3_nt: TGTGCCAGCAGCTTTGGACAGGGGAACGCTTATGGCTACACCTTC
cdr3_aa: CASSFGQGNAYGYTF

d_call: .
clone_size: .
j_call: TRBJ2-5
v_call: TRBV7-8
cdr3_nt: TGTGCCAGCAGCCCAGTCTCAGAGACCCAGTACTTC
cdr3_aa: CASSPVSETQYF

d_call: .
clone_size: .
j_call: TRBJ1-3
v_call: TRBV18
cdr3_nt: TGTGCCAGCTCACCACCTACTGGACAGTCCCAAAGGAGCACCATATATTTT
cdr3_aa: CASSPPTGQSQRSTIYF

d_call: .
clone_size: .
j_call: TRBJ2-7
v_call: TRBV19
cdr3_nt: TGTGCCAGTAGTCGTCCGGGGGTTGGCTCCAACGAGCAGTACTTC
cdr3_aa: CASSRPGVGSNEQYF

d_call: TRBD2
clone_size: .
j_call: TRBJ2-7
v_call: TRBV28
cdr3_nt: TGTGCCAGCACTAACTGGGGGGGGGTTGGCTACGAGCAGTACTTC
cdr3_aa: CASTNWGGVGYEQYF

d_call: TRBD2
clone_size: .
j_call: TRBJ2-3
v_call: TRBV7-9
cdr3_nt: TGTGCCTGCGTGGGGGGGATCACAGATACGCAGTATTTT
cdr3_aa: CACVGGITDTQYF

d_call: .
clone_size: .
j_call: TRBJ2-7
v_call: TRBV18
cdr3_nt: TGTGCCAGCTCTGGTAGCTCCTACGAGCAGTACTTC
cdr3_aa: CASSGSSYEQYF

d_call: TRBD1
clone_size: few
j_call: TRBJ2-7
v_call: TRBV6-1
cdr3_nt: TGTGCCAGCAGAGCAGGGGGTGCTGGCGAGCAGTACTTC
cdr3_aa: CASRAGGAGEQYF

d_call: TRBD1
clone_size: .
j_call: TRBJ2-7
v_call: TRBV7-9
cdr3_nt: TGTTCCAGCAGCAGTAGGGACAGTTCCTACGAGCAGTACTTC
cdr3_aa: CSSSSRDSSYEQYF

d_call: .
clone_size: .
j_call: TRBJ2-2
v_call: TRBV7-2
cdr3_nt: TGTGCCAGCAGCCAGGATTACACCGGGGAGCTGTTTTTT
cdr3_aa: CASSQDYTGELFF

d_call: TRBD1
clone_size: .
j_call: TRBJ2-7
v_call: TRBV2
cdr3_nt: TGTGCCAGCAAAACCCTCGTCCCAGAAGGGGGCCAATTCTACGAGCAGTACTTC
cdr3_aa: CASKTLVPEGGQFYEQYF

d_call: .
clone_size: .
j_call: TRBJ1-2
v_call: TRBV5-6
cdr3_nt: TGTGCCAGCAGCTTGGGGCGGTACTATGGCTACACCTTC
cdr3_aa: CASSLGRYYGYTF

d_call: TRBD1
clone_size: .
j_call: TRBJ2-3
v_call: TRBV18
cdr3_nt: TGTGCCAGCTCACCGGGACAGGGATTATCCGATACGCAGTATTTT
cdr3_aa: CASSPGQGLSDTQYF

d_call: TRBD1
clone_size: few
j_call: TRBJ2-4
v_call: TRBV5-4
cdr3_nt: TGTGCCAGCAGCTCCCGGGACAGGCAAAACATTCAGTACTTC
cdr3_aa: CASSSRDRQNIQYF

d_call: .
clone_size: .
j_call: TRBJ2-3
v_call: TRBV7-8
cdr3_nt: TGTGCCAGCACCCAACCGGGGCCGGGGGGCACAGATACGCAGTATTTT
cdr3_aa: CASTQPGPGGTDTQYF

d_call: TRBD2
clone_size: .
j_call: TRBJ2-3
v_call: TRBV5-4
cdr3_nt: TGTGCCAGCACCGGGACTAGCGGGGTATCCTGGGCAGATACGCAGTATTTT
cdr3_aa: CASTGTSGVSWADTQYF

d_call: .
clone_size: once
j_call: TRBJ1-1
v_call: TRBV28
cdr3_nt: TGTGCCAGCACCCCGCGGGGGGGCAGGGGAGGAACTGAAGCTTTCTTT
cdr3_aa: CASTPRGGRGGTEAFF

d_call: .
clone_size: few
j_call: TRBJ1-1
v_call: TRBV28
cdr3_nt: TGTGCCAGCAGTCCTTGGGGGCTGAACACTGAAGCTTTCTTT
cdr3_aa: CASSPWGLNTEAFF

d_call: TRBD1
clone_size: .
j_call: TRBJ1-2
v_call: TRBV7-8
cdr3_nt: TGTGCCAGCAGCTTAGCCCGGACAGGGGGAGGCTACACCTTC
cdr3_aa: CASSLARTGGGYTF

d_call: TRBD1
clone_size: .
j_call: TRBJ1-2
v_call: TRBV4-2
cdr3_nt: TGTGCCAGCAGCCAAGATCGACAGGGGGACTATGGCTACACCTTC
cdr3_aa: CASSQDRQGDYGYTF

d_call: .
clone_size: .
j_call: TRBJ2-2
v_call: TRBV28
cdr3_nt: TGTGCCAGCAGGCGGACGGGAAGGGACACCGGGGAGCTGTTTTTT
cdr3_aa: CASRRTGRDTGELFF

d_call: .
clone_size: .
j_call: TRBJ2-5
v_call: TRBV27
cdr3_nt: TGTGCCAGCAGTTCACAGGGCCATAACAAAGAGACCCAGTACTTC
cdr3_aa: CASSSQGHNKETQYF

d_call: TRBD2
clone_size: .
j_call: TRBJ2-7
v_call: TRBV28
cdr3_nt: TGTGCCAGCGTCGGCGGGAGTTCTTGGGAGCAGTACTTC
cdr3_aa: CASVGGSSWEQYF

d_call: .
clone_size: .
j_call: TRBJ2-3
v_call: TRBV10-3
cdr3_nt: TGTGCCATCAGCTTGAGGGACACAGATACGCAGTATTTT
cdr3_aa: CAISLRDTDTQYF

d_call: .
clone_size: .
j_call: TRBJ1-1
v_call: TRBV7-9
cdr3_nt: TGTGCCAGCAGTCAAGGGGGGAGGGTCCAAGCTTTCTTT
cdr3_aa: CASSQGGRVQAFF

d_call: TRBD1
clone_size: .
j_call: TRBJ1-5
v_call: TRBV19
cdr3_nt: TGTGCCAGTAGGATAACCGGGACAGTAAGTCAGCCCCAGCATTTT
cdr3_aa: CASRITGTVSQPQHF

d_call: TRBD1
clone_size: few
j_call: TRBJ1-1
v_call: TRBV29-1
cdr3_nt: TGCAGCGTTGAAGGGAACAGGGGAACTGAAGCTTTCTTT
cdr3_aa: CSVEGNRGTEAFF

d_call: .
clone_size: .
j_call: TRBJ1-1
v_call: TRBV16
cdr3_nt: TGTGCCAGCAGCCCGCGGACAGTGAACACTGAAGCTTTCTTT
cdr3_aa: CASSPRTVNTEAFF

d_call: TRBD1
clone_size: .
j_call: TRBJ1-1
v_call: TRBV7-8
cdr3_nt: TGTGCCAGCAGCTTAGCGGGACAGCCCGTCACTGAAGCTTTCTTT
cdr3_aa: CASSLAGQPVTEAFF

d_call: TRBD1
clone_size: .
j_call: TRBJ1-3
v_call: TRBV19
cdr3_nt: TGTGCCAGTAGTATGCAGGGGGCGCCTGGAAACACCATATATTTT
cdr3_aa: CASSMQGAPGNTIYF